Listed below are T cell receptor beta chains from one sample, sequenced in a study of early T cells in non-severe SARS-CoV-2 infection. TCRdb re-called the 5' RACE reads through MiXCR, storing one row per CDR3 protein. The sample gives about 72,000 distinct CDR3 sequences, roughly a tenth of which show up once; 6.5% to 8.5% is in the top ten. The sample in question was whole blood, obtained at baseline. These receptors originate from an adult who was a healthcare worker with PCR-confirmed SARS-CoV-2 infection or an uninfected control (not recorded which). Both conserved end residues are trimmed from each CDR3. D genes are given only for firm matches. Some rows mark clone size as missing; the rest say once, few, many or name a class of expanded clone.

V	size	D	J	CDR3
TRBV2	NA	NA	TRBJ2-3	ASRQGHRTDTQY
TRBV9	NA	NA	TRBJ2-7	ASSAHRGGWEQY
TRBV30	few	TRBD1	TRBJ1-5	AWSEDRGTQPQH
TRBV20-1	NA	NA	TRBJ1-6	SASQGGGNSPLH
TRBV18	many	NA	TRBJ2-7	ASSPRGGEQY
TRBV6-2/TRBV6-3	NA	NA	TRBJ2-2	ASRRFENTGELF
TRBV30	few	TRBD1	TRBJ1-5	AWSVPDRGSYQPQH
TRBV6-2/TRBV6-3	few	NA	TRBJ1-1	ASSKPGGLEAF
TRBV2	many	NA	TRBJ1-1	ASSERKGSEAF
TRBV20-1	few	NA	TRBJ1-5	SARDRRYSNQPQH
TRBV20-1	NA	TRBD1	TRBJ1-1	SALQGDTEAF
TRBV7-2	many	NA	TRBJ2-1	ASSFRERIGSYNEQF
TRBV6-2/TRBV6-3	many	NA	TRBJ1-6	ASSYLHSPLH
TRBV11-2	few	NA	TRBJ2-3	ASSLDPSRTDTQY
TRBV7-8	NA	NA	TRBJ2-3	ASSLKNPDTQY
TRBV7-9	NA	NA	TRBJ1-2	ASSPLAYVYT